The T cell receptor (beta chain) under discussion was sequenced for a study of shared clonotypes between healthy human individuals. CDR3 length equals 11 residues. Germline CDR1 DFQATT, CDR2 SNEGSKA (reference sequence). V lost 3 bases, J lost 5 bases, and 6 bases lay in between. Profiled with immunoSEQ multiplex PCR; TCRdb holds only in-frame clones, not every one. The profile shows approximately 2,000,000 clones, about 90% of them singletons. This clone was recorded once. The same CDR3 also results from other DNA sequences found in this sample. The receptor's source is a man aged 18-30 years in good health. Some clones in this sample may be carry-over from other donors' samples. The specimen was naive CD4+ T cells from PBMCs. The subset denotes: CD45RA+ positively selected. The gene calls are TRBV20-1 and TRBJ2-3, with D unresolved. The CDR3 sequence: CSASLGDTQYF. The CDR3 coding sequence is TGCAGTGCTAGTCTAGGAGATACGCAGTATTTT.